This T cell receptor (beta chain) stems from a study of cytomegalovirus exposure and HLA in healthy donors. Study as a whole: One earlier analysis, a look at some 180 million T cells, found some 110 million unique TCR beta sequences. Study-level points and caveats: HLA alleles were associated with 15,000 to 20,000 TCR beta sequences in a later analysis at 0.05 false discovery rate.

With regard to this clone: As yet, its antigen is unknown.

Regarding donors, all were healthy bone marrow donors. PCR primers comprised 60 Vbeta and 13 Jbeta primers. The assay was immunoSEQ multiplex PCR, and TCRdb's table has in-frame clones only and misses some. This table holds over 90,000 clones, over 70% found once. The TCR was taken from a man aged 45-65 years in good health and CMV-seropositive. What was sequenced was PBMCs.

The DNA of the CDR3 is TGCGCCAGCAGCTTGGCGGACAGGGTCTATGGCTACACCTTC. Translation gives CASSLADRVYGYTF. The genes are TRBV5-1 and TRBJ1-2; 8 bases line up with TRBD1. The CDR3 spans 14 residues. The trim removed 0 bases at V and 4 bases at J, leaving 2 bases unmatched. Germline CDR1 SGHRS, CDR2 YFSETQ.